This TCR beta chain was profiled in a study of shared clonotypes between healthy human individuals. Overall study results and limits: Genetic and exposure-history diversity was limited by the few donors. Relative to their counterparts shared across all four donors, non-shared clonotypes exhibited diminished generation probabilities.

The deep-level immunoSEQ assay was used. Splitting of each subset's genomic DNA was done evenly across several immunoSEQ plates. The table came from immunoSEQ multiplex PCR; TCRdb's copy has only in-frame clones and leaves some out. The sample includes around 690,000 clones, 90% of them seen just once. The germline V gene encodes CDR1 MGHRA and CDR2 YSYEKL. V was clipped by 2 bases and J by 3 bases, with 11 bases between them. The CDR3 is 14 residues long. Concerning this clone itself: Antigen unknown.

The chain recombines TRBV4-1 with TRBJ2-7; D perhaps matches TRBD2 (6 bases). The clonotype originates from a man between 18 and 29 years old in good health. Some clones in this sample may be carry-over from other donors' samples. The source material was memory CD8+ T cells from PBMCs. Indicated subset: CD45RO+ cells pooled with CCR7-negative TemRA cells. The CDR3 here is CASSQRDFYYEQYF. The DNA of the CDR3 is TGCGCCAGCAGCCAAAGGGACTTTTACTACGAGCAGTACTTC.